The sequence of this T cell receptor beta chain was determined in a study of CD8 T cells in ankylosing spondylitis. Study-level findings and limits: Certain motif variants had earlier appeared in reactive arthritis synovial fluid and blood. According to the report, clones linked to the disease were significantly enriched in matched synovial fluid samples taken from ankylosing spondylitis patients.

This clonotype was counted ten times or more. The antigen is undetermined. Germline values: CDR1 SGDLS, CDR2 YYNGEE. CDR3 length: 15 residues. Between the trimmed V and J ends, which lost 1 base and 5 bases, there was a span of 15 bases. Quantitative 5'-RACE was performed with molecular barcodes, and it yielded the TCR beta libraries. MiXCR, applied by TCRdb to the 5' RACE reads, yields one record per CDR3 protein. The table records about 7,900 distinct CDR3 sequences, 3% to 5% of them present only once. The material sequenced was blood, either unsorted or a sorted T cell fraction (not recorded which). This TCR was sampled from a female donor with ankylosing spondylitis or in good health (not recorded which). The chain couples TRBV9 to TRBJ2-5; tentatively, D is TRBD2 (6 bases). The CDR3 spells CASSVTAGTGETQYF. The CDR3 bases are TGTGCCAGCAGCGTAACCGCGGGAACGGGGGAGACCCAGTACTTC.